This TCR beta chain was profiled in a study of response to subunit inactivated influenza vaccine. V gave up 0 bases and J gave up 4 bases; unmatched junction bases: 14. Germline values: CDR1 MGHRA, CDR2 YSYEKL. The CDR3 loop spans 21 amino acids. TCRdb passed the RT-PCR reads through MiXCR, listing each CDR3 protein once. This repertoire shows about 500,000 distinct CDR3 sequences, approximately 15% found once; its top ten account for 2.5% to 3.5%. At least ten counts were recorded for this clonotype. The TCR comes from a man between 50 and 75 years old who received an inactivated influenza vaccine. Sequenced material: CD4+ T cells sorted from PBMCs, taken around 25 months after vaccination. This rearrangement joins TRBV4-1 to TRBJ2-3; the match to TRBD2 covers 15 bases. CDR3 amino acids: CASSQDRGPGLAGGWSDTQYF. The CDR3 DNA reads TGCGCCAGCAGCCAAGATCGGGGACCGGGACTAGCGGGGGGTTGGTCAGATACGCAGTATTTT.